A single sample gave rise to the 22 T cell receptor beta chains below, sequenced in a study of control samples from healthy donors and cancer patients. The assay was immunoSEQ multiplex PCR, and TCRdb's table has in-frame clones only and misses some. The sample includes 150,000 to 200,000 clones, 91% of them seen just once. Sample: blood. Receptor source: a young woman in good health.

This sequence joins TRBV28 and TRBJ2-5, with D maybe TRBD1 (6 bases). CDR3 size: 14 residues. Germline CDR1 and CDR2: MDHEN and SYDVKM. Trimming removed 5 bases at V and 2 bases at J, with 12 bases between. The CDR3 sequence: CASSRGRGQETQYF. The CDR3 coding sequence is TGTGCCAGCAGTAGGGGTAGGGGGCAAGAGACCCAGTACTTC.

This rearrangement joins TRBV9 to TRBJ2-1; 10 bases are shared with TRBD1. With V trimmed by 2 bases and J by 4 bases, 3 bases remained unmatched. CDR3 length equals 15 residues. Germline V gene lookup returns CDR1 SGDLS and CDR2 YYNGEE. The chain's CDR3 is CASSVGTGVYNEQFF. The CDR3, as DNA: TGTGCCAGCAGCGTGGGGACAGGGGTGTACAATGAGCAGTTCTTC.

The chain combines TRBV27 with TRBJ2-1; 8 bases agree with TRBD2. Germline V gives CDR1 MNHEY, CDR2 SMNVEV (reference sequence). Trimming at V came to 5 bases and at J to 3 bases, leaving 3 bases not matched to a gene. This CDR3 is 14 amino acids long. CDR3: CASSGTRDYNEQFF. The CDR3, as DNA: TGTGCCAGCAGTGGGACTAGAGACTACAATGAGCAGTTCTTC.

The chain has TRBV5-6 and TRBJ2-1, with unresolved D. Trimming removed 4 bases at V and 7 bases at J, with 6 bases between. Germline V gene sequence: CDR1 SGHDT, CDR2 YYEEEE. This CDR3 region has 11 residues. In DNA, the CDR3 is TGTGCCAGCAGCCGTGGGAATGAGCAGTTCTTC. Its translation: CASSRGNEQFF.

V is TRBV27 and J is TRBJ1-1; weak D call: TRBD1 (5 bases). The CDR3 totals 13 residues. Trimming removed 6 bases from V and 4 bases from J, with 12 bases in between. CDR1 MNHEY and CDR2 SMNVEV come from the germline V gene (reference sequence). This CDR3 is CASSLRQFTEAFF. As DNA, the CDR3 is TGTGCCAGCAGCCTCCGACAGTTCACTGAAGCTTTCTTT.

The J gene is TRBJ1-2, the V gene TRBV6-5; no definite D call. Trimming took off 0 bases at V and 1 base at J, with 9 bases between the two ends. Germline-derived CDR1 and CDR2 are MNHEY and SVGAGI. The CDR3 extends over 15 amino acids. CDR3 sequence reads: CASSYSTEDNYGYTF. The CDR3 DNA follows: TGTGCCAGCAGTTACTCGACGGAAGATAACTATGGCTACACCTTC.

V is TRBV10-2 and J is TRBJ2-5; TRBD2 matches 7 bases. The germline CDR1 and CDR2 sequences are WSHSY and SAAADI. The CDR3 contains 13 residues. Trimming took 4 bases from V and 5 from J; bases not matched to a gene: 4. The CDR3 DNA reads TGCGCCAGCAGTGGACTAGCTGGTGAGACCCAGTACTTC. This gives the protein CASSGLAGETQYF.

The gene calls are TRBV6-5 and TRBJ1-5; 10 positions agree with TRBD1. The CDR3 is made up of 14 amino acids. V shed 2 bases, J shed 7 bases, and the junction held 2 bases outside the gene matches. Per the germline V gene, CDR1 is MNHEY and CDR2 is SVGAGI. The CDR3 bases are TGTGCCAGCAGTTACCGGGACAGGGGCCAGCCCCAGCATTTT. Translating gives CASSYRDRGQPQHF.

The chain joins TRBV6-4 to TRBJ2-2, with 10 bases identical to TRBD2. Germline V gene sequence: CDR1 MRHNA, CDR2 SNTAGT. Unmatched junction bases numbered 6, after V lost 7 bases and J lost 4 bases. The CDR3 covers 15 residues. The CDR3 reads CASTPSSGGTGELFF. CDR3 nucleotide sequence: TGTGCCAGCACCCCATCTAGCGGGGGCACCGGGGAGCTGTTTTTT.

This chain uses TRBV21-1 with TRBJ1-1; the DNA was not compared with TRBD1, the D call given in the table. TRBV21-1 is a listed pseudogene. This CDR3 is built from 13 residues. The CDR3 region has the DNA TGTGCCAGCAGCGTGGGGCCGAACACTGAAGCTTTCTTT. This codes for CASSVGPNTEAFF.

The chain employs TRBV4-1 and TRBJ2-3, with a possible D match to TRBD2 (6 bases). V was pared by 0 bases and J by 4 bases, with 23 bases between. The CDR3 length is 19 residues. Germline V CDR1 and CDR2: MGHRA, YSYEKL. The CDR3 DNA follows: TGCGCCAGCAGCCAAGATCTTGGAGGGAGAGTATGGAGCGCAGATACGCAGTATTTT. Encoded protein: CASSQDLGGRVWSADTQYF.

The chain has TRBV10-3 and TRBJ2-5, with D perhaps TRBD2 (6 bases). Per the germline V gene, CDR1 is ENHRY and CDR2 is SYGVKD. Trimming stripped 2 bases from V and 6 bases from J, with 13 bases between. The CDR3 is made up of 14 amino acids. The CDR3 DNA reads TGTGCCATCAGTGAGATCGGGAGTCAACAGACCCAGTACTTC. This translates into CAISEIGSQQTQYF.

V is TRBV24-1 and J is TRBJ2-1, with TRBD1 matching 7 bases. This CDR3 contains 17 residues. Germline CDR1 is KGHDR and CDR2 is SFDVKD. Unmatched junction bases numbered 8, after V lost 4 bases and J lost 0 bases. The CDR3 reads CATSDSTGASSYNEQFF. For the CDR3, the DNA is TGTGCCACCAGTGACTCAACAGGGGCCAGCTCCTACAATGAGCAGTTCTTC.

This chain joins TRBV18 and TRBJ1-6; TRBD1 agrees at 7 bases. The trim removed 1 base at V and 8 bases at J, leaving 5 bases unmatched. The CDR3 is made up of 15 amino acids. From germline, CDR1 is KGHSH and CDR2 LQKENI. This chain's CDR3 is CASSPRGGEDSPLHF. CDR3 DNA sequence: TGTGCCAGCTCACCACGAGGGGGCGAAGATTCACCCCTCCACTTT.

V gene TRBV19 combines with J gene TRBJ2-1, with 7 bases that match TRBD2. V was pared by 3 bases and J by 6 bases, with 8 bases of the junction left unmatched. CDR3 length equals 15 residues. Germline CDR1 is LNHDA and CDR2 is SQIVND (reference sequence). The CDR3: CASSISRERGNEQFF. The DNA of the CDR3 is TGTGCCAGTAGTATCTCGCGGGAGAGGGGCAATGAGCAGTTCTTC.

The V call is TRBV6-6, the J call TRBJ2-7, with D perhaps matching TRBD1 or TRBD2 (6 bases each). V was trimmed by 0 bases and J by 2 bases, leaving 11 bases between them. CDR1 and CDR2 from the germline V gene are MNHNY and SVGAGI (reference sequence). The CDR3 runs to 15 residues. The CDR3 loop reads CASSYSTGATYEQYF. For the CDR3, the DNA is TGTGCCAGCAGTTACTCGACGGGGGCGACCTACGAGCAGTACTTC.

This sequence joins TRBV13 and TRBJ1-5; D perhaps matches TRBD1 (6 bases). CDR3 size: 15 residues. V shed 3 bases and J shed 6 bases, with 15 bases lying between them. Germline CDR1 and CDR2: PRHDT and FYEKMQ (reference sequence). This CDR3 is CASSFGRGGVQPQHF. CDR3 nucleotide sequence: TGTGCCAGCAGCTTCGGCAGGGGAGGAGTTCAGCCCCAGCATTTT. The whole variable domain, filled in from reference TRBV13 and TRBJ1-5, reads AAGVIQSPRHLIKEKRETATLKCYPIPRHDTVYWYQQGPGQDPQFLISFYEKMQSDKGSIPDRFSAQQFSDYHSELNMSSLELGDSALYFCASSFGRGGVQPQHFGDGTRLSIL.

The V gene is TRBV14, the J gene TRBJ2-2; 8 nucleotides agree with TRBD2. The V gene end was trimmed by 1 base and the J gene end by 6 bases; junction bases not matched to a gene: 4. CDR3 length: 15 amino acids. Per the germline V gene, CDR1 is SGHDN and CDR2 is FVKESK. As DNA, the CDR3 is TGTGCCAGCAGCCAAGGGCGGACTAGCTCCGGGGAGCTGTTTTTT. Amino acids: CASSQGRTSSGELFF.

The gene calls are TRBV6-2 or TRBV6-3 and TRBJ2-5, with 9 bases identical to TRBD2. The CDR3 totals 16 residues. Germline V gene data show CDR1 as MNHEY and CDR2 as SVGEGT. V lost 0 bases, J lost 5 bases, and 7 bases stayed unmatched. This chain's CDR3 is CASSYSVAGVRETQYF. CDR3 coding DNA: TGTGCCAGCAGTTACTCGGTAGCGGGAGTCCGGGAGACCCAGTACTTC.

This chain connects TRBV11-2 to TRBJ1-6; tentative D call: TRBD1 (6 bases). The V end lost 5 bases, the J end lost 0 bases, and 11 bases lay between the germline ends. CDR3 length: 16 amino acids. Germline-derived CDR1 and CDR2 are SGHAT and FQNNGV. This chain's CDR3 is CASSVTGGSYNSPLHF. CDR3 nucleotide sequence: TGTGCCAGCAGCGTGACAGGAGGCTCCTATAATTCACCCCTCCACTTT.

This clone was detected a few times. The chain joins TRBV19 to TRBJ1-2; TRBD1 aligns across 9 bases. Germline loops: CDR1 LNHDA, CDR2 SQIVND (reference sequence). The trim removed 5 bases at V and 4 bases at J, leaving 5 bases unmatched. CDR3 length: 14 residues. This chain's CDR3 is CASSLQGAGYGYTF. CDR3 DNA sequence: TGTGCCAGTAGTCTACAGGGGGCAGGCTATGGCTACACCTTC.

The J gene is TRBJ2-7, the V gene TRBV14; D may be TRBD2 (6 bases). The V and J ends lost 5 bases and 2 bases respectively, with 13 bases between them. Germline V CDR1 and CDR2: SGHDN, FVKESK. The CDR3 extends over 14 amino acids. In nucleotides, the CDR3 is TGTGCCAGCAGCTTCCGGACTACCACCTACGAGCAGTACTTC. This codes for CASSFRTTTYEQYF.